This T cell receptor (beta chain) was captured in a study of T-cell reconstitution after alpha-beta-depleted transplantation in children. Study-level results: After transplant, at about two months, alpha-beta T cells were reportedly derived from several hundred expanded graft clones. After one year, T-cell counts and TCRbeta diversity mostly came from new T cells. In some patients, recipient T cells and intrathymic progenitors surviving conditioning explained high day-60 diversity.

It was with unique molecular identifiers that the TCRbeta library was prepared. TCRdb reprocessed the PCR reads with MiXCR, giving one entry per CDR3 protein. The sample records under 8,500 distinct CDR3 sequences, roughly a tenth being singletons. Trimming took off 6 bases at V and 6 bases at J, with 14 bases between the two ends. The CDR3 totals 13 residues. Germline V gene sequence: CDR1 MNHNS, CDR2 SASEGT. This clonotype was counted many times. Its antigen is undetermined. The receptor comes from a child younger than two who had a stem cell transplant for acute myeloid leukemia, so the T cells may come from the graft donor. Sequenced material: PBMCs, mostly from graft donor cells, taken 180 days after TCRalphabeta/CD19-depleted stem cell transplant. The J gene is TRBJ1-2, the V gene TRBV6-1; D perhaps matches TRBD1 (5 bases). The CDR3: CASRITGGNGYTF. CDR3 sequence (DNA): TGTGCCAGCAGAATCACGGGGGGGAATGGCTACACCTTC.